The following is a T cell receptor beta chain sequence with its context. This entry comes from a study of blood T cell repertoires in COVID-19. Some clones are missing from TCRdb's copy, which holds only in-frame ones; the method was immunoSEQ multiplex PCR. Of about 240,000 clones listed, roughly 81% are singletons. The V segment lost 3 bases and the J segment 1 base; nucleotides outside the gene matches: 9. Germline CDR1 is SEHNR and CDR2 is FQNEAQ (reference sequence). The CDR3 runs to 16 residues. Material: peripheral blood. The TCR sequence derives from a woman of 80 years or more with COVID-19, enrolled during active disease. The V call is TRBV7-9, the J call TRBJ2-7; 7 bases agree with TRBD1. Here the CDR3 reads CASSLITGVVSYEQYF. As DNA, the CDR3 is TGTGCCAGCAGCTTGATTACAGGGGTGGTATCCTACGAGCAGTACTTC.